This entry describes one T cell receptor (beta chain). The length of the CDR3 is 14 residues. V was shortened by 0 bases and J by 7 bases, with 16 bases between the two germline ends. Germline V gene data show CDR1 as SQVTM and CDR2 as ANQGSEA. The data originate from a study of T cell changes during pregnancy in multiple sclerosis. Profiled with immunoSEQ multiplex PCR; TCRdb holds only in-frame clones, not every one. The sample has around 61,000 clones; just under 90% are singletons. The sequence came from a human donor whose cells served as feeder cells for cultures in a pregnancy study. The sequenced material came from peripheral blood from another person, used as feeder cells. The chain employs TRBV29-1 and TRBJ2-7, with D perhaps being TRBD1 or TRBD2 (6 bases each). The CDR3 here is CSVEDLPGAGEQYF. CDR3 sequence (DNA): TGCAGCGTTGAAGATTTGCCGGGGGCGGGTGAGCAGTACTTC.